Following are 30 T cell receptor beta chains from one sample sequenced in a study of blood T cell repertoires in COVID-19 (dated by TCRdb to 2020 to 2022). The library relied on the immunoSEQ multiplex PCR assay. TCRdb stores this immuneACCESS table with in-frame sequences only. Part of the clones is absent; in the studies checked, under half of the shortfall reflects unresolved V genes, and no reason is known for the rest. Counted in this sample were about 200,000 clones; 80% of them appeared once. Of the sample, 5.1% is held by the ten largest clones. What was sequenced was peripheral blood. Receptors originate from a human donor in a cohort sampled during active COVID-19.

The V call is TRBV4-2, the J call TRBJ2-5; 9 bases fit TRBD1. The germline V gene encodes CDR1 LGHNA and CDR2 YNFKEQ. The CDR3 consists of 17 residues. The V and J ends lost 0 bases and 2 bases, in that order; junction bases with no gene match: 7. The CDR3 DNA is TGTGCCAGCAGCCAAGATTTAGGGACAGGGCTACAAGAGACCCAGTACTTC. Translating it yields CASSQDLGTGLQETQYF.

The genes are TRBV7-2 and TRBJ1-3; 7 positions agree with TRBD1. The germline CDR1 and CDR2 sequences are SGHTA and FQGNSA. This CDR3 contains 14 residues. After removal of 5 bases from V and 2 bases from J, the junction contained 3 bases not matched to a gene. This chain's CDR3 is CASSQGGAGNTIYF. The CDR3 DNA reads as TGTGCCAGCAGCCAGGGGGGAGCTGGAAACACCATATATTTT.

This clone occurred a few times. The V gene is TRBV6-6, the J gene TRBJ1-2; no clear D gene. Germline V gene sequence: CDR1 MNHNY, CDR2 SVGAGI (reference sequence). Trimming took 0 bases from V and 3 from J, leaving 5 bases between them. The CDR3 extends over 13 amino acids. CDR3 in amino acids: CASSYSTYYGYTF. CDR3 sequence (DNA): TGTGCCAGCAGTTACTCGACATACTATGGCTACACCTTC.

This chain connects TRBV28 to TRBJ1-2; 10 bases match TRBD1. J was trimmed by 4 bases and V by 4 bases; bases with no gene match: 3. CDR3 length: 14 residues. Germline V gene data show CDR1 as MDHEN and CDR2 as SYDVKM. CDR3 residues: CASSWDRGGYGYTF. The CDR3 bases are TGTGCCAGCAGTTGGGACAGGGGAGGCTATGGCTACACCTTC.

This clone turned up a few times. The rearrangement joins TRBV28 to TRBJ2-7; 9 nucleotides line up with TRBD2. Germline V gives CDR1 MDHEN, CDR2 SYDVKM. The CDR3 covers 12 residues. The CDR3 sequence is CKAGGLFYEQYF. In DNA form, the CDR3 reads TGTAAAGCGGGAGGCCTTTTCTACGAGCAGTACTTC.

This rearrangement joins TRBV15 to TRBJ1-4; 9 nucleotides match TRBD1. The CDR3 is made up of 13 amino acids. Trimming at V came to 10 bases and at J to 8 bases, leaving 8 bases not matched to a gene. CDR1 and CDR2 (germline): LNHNV, YYDKDF (reference sequence). Here the CDR3 reads CAMGTGNGEKLFF. CDR3 in DNA: TGTGCCATGGGGACAGGGAATGGCGAAAAACTGTTTTTT.

On this clone itself: At one of its ends the junction is not consistent with the germline gene, which may arise from a read error. The rearrangement links TRBV9 to TRBJ2-7, with 9 positions matching TRBD2. Germline V gives CDR1 SGDLS, CDR2 YYNGEE. The CDR3 spans 17 residues. The CDR3: CARPVAGGLAGFYEQYF. CDR3 coding DNA: TGCGCCCGCCCCGTCGCGGGGGGGCTCGCGGGGTTCTACGAGCAGTACTTC.

The chain links TRBV7-2 to TRBJ1-6, with D perhaps matching TRBD1 (5 bases). Germline V gene data show CDR1 as SGHTA and CDR2 as FQGNSA. The ends were cut back, 5 bases at V and 5 bases at J, with 13 bases in the middle. This CDR3 contains 15 residues. The CDR3 coding sequence is TGTGCCAGCAGCCCCGAAGGGACTAATAATTCACCCCTCCACTTT. It is translated as CASSPEGTNNSPLHF.

The rearrangement links TRBV18 to TRBJ1-1; 8 bases align to TRBD1. V gave up 6 bases and J gave up 5 bases; unmatched junction bases: 8. Germline assignment: CDR1 KGHSH and CDR2 LQKENI. The CDR3 loop spans 14 amino acids. CDR3 nucleotide sequence: TGTGCCAGCTCCCTTGGACAGGGAATAACTGAAGCTTTCTTT. This codes for CASSLGQGITEAFF.

The chain couples TRBV29-1 to TRBJ2-2; D might be TRBD2 (9 bases). CDR1 is SQVTM, CDR2 ANQGSEA, per germline. The CDR3 sequence is 14 residues long. The CDR3: CRGGDRRRAGELFF. CDR3 in DNA: TGCCGCGGGGGGGACAGGAGGAGGGCCGGGGAGCTGTTTTTT.

This clone was picked up a small number of times. This sample also contains other DNA sequences that code for the same CDR3. The chain recombines TRBV4-3 with TRBJ2-7; 7 bases line up with TRBD1. CDR1 and CDR2 (germline): LGHNA, YSLEER. V lost 4 bases and J lost 2; bases outside the gene matches: 5. The CDR3 covers 14 residues. The CDR3 reads CASSPRQGAYEQYF. CDR3 nucleotide sequence: TGCGCCAGCAGCCCTCGACAGGGTGCCTACGAGCAGTACTTC.

This clone showed up just a few times. Its ends do not fully match the called genes, so a read error is possible. The rearrangement links TRBV4-3 to TRBJ2-7; D is unresolved. This CDR3 has 16 residues. Germline CDR1 and CDR2: LGHNA and YSLEER. CDR3 nucleotides: TGCGCCAGCAGCAAAGAAATAACAGCAGTTTCCTACGAGCAGTACTTC. Residues: CASSKEITAVSYEQYF.

The chain combines TRBV24-1 with TRBJ1-5; D possibly corresponds to TRBD1 (6 bases). This CDR3 comprises 15 residues. The germline gives CDR1 KGHDR, CDR2 SFDVKD. V was clipped by 7 bases and J by 2 bases, with 14 bases between them. CDR3 sequence reads: CATSGGGRGNQPQHF. The CDR3 coding sequence is TGTGCCACCAGCGGGGGGGGGCGAGGCAATCAGCCCCAGCATTTT.

The J gene is TRBJ1-1, the V gene TRBV6-2 or TRBV6-3; 12 bases are shared with TRBD1. Per germline, CDR1 MNHEY and CDR2 SVGEGT. This CDR3 is 14 amino acids long. With 0 bases clipped from V and 10 bases from J, the junction kept 3 bases outside the gene matches. The DNA of the CDR3 is TGTGCCAGCAGTTACTCGGGACAGGGGGCCAGAGCTTTCTTT. This codes for CASSYSGQGARAFF.

This clone came up a few times. V usage is TRBV6-2 or TRBV6-3 and J usage is TRBJ1-1; 9 bases line up with TRBD1. Germline CDR1 is MNHEY and CDR2 is SVGEGT. V dropped 5 bases and J dropped 1; count of bases not matched to a gene: 8. The CDR3 contains 16 residues. Here the CDR3 reads CASSEDRGRKNTEAFF. CDR3 coding DNA: TGTGCCAGCAGTGAGGACAGGGGAAGGAAGAACACTGAAGCTTTCTTT.

Details on this clone: Other DNA sequences within the sample encode an identical CDR3. This chain uses TRBV9 with TRBJ1-1, with D tentatively TRBD1 (5 bases). From germline, CDR1 is SGDLS and CDR2 YYNGEE. This CDR3 is 14 amino acids long. V lost 0 bases, J lost 4 bases, and 10 bases lay in between. The CDR3 region is CASSVDGGGTEAFF. CDR3 in DNA: TGTGCCAGCAGCGTAGACGGGGGTGGCACTGAAGCTTTCTTT. Full variable domain (remainder filled in from reference TRBV9 and TRBJ1-1): DSGVTQTPKHLITATGQRVTLRCSPRSGDLSVYWYQQSLDQGLQFLIQYYNGEERAKGNILERFSAQQFPDLHSELNLSSLELGDSALYFCASSVDGGGTEAFFGQGTRLTVV.

The chain uses TRBV4-1 and TRBJ2-7; TRBD1 matches at 9 bases. Germline trimming cut 2 bases from V and 5 bases from J; bases unmatched to any gene: 13. CDR1 is MGHRA and CDR2 is YSYEKL in the germline V gene. This CDR3 spans 17 amino acids. CDR3 in DNA: TGCGCCAGCAGCCAACTACCGACCGGGACAGGGATCCACGAGCAGTACTTC. It is translated as CASSQLPTGTGIHEQYF.

This clone was recorded once. The chain employs TRBV5-1 and TRBJ1-3, with D perhaps TRBD1 (5 bases). CDR3 length: 14 residues. Germline assignment: CDR1 SGHRS and CDR2 YFSETQ. Trimming removed 3 bases from V and 5 bases from J, with 12 bases in between. CDR3 protein: CASSSGQYRNTIYF. CDR3 DNA sequence: TGCGCCAGCAGCTCAGGACAATATCGAAACACCATATATTTT.

This rearrangement joins TRBV18 to TRBJ1-1; 7 bases line up with TRBD1. J lost 1 base, V lost 4 bases, and 24 bases had no gene match. This CDR3 region has 21 residues. Germline V gives CDR1 KGHSH, CDR2 LQKENI. The CDR3 DNA reads as TGTGCCAGCTCACTCACTCTAATAGGACAGGCGGAAACCCCTCCGAACACTGAAGCTTTCTTT. Encoded protein: CASSLTLIGQAETPPNTEAFF.

This clone appeared a single time. The chain has TRBV5-1 and TRBJ2-7, with 9 bases matching TRBD2. CDR1 and CDR2 (germline): SGHRS, YFSETQ. After removal of 0 bases from V and 1 base from J, the junction contained 5 bases not matched to a gene. The CDR3 has 16 amino acids. For the CDR3, the DNA is TGCGCCAGCAGCTTGGATCTTCTAGCGGGATCCTACGAGCAGTACTTC. Protein product: CASSLDLLAGSYEQYF.

This clone was observed a few times. This chain uses TRBV27 with TRBJ1-2; the match to TRBD1 covers 8 bases. In germline, CDR1 is MNHEY, CDR2 SMNVEV (reference sequence). V lost 5 bases to trimming and J lost 4 bases; unmatched junction nucleotides: 15. The CDR3 has 17 amino acids. CDR3 loop: CASSPRTGQNPSYGYTF. CDR3 sequence (DNA): TGTGCCAGCAGTCCCCGGACAGGGCAAAACCCTTCCTATGGCTACACCTTC.

The V call is TRBV18, the J call TRBJ2-5; 7 positions agree with TRBD1. Trimming took 3 bases from V and 4 from J; bases not matched to a gene: 5. Germline V gene lookup returns CDR1 KGHSH and CDR2 LQKENI. CDR3 length equals 14 residues. CDR3 nucleotides: TGTGCCAGCTCACCTGGGACAGCACGAGAGACCCAGTACTTC. This gives the protein CASSPGTARETQYF.

This clone was detected a few times. This rearrangement joins TRBV2 to TRBJ2-7; the D gene is possibly TRBD1 (6 bases). V lost 6 bases to trimming and J lost 7 bases, with 19 bases between them. Germline CDR1 SNHLY, CDR2 FYNNEI. CDR3 size: 14 residues. CDR3 in amino acids: CASRTGPPSWEQYF. For the CDR3, the DNA is TGTGCCAGCAGAACAGGGCCTCCCTCCTGGGAGCAGTACTTC.

The chain links TRBV6-2 or TRBV6-3 to TRBJ1-3; D is unresolved. Trimming left V 2 bases short and J 0 bases short, with 8 bases between. CDR1 and CDR2 (germline): MNHEY, SVGEGT. The CDR3 contains 15 residues. Here the CDR3 reads CASSYEGFSGNTIYF. In DNA, the CDR3 is TGTGCCAGCAGTTACGAGGGATTCTCTGGAAACACCATATATTTT.

The rearrangement links TRBV28 to TRBJ1-2; 8 positions agree with TRBD1. The J segment lost 5 bases and the V segment lost 2 bases, leaving 10 bases of the junction unmatched. The CDR3 contains 16 residues. Germline CDR1 and CDR2: MDHEN and SYDVKM. CDR3 sequence: CASSLIPGQGVYGYTF. The CDR3 DNA reads TGTGCCAGCAGTTTAATTCCCGGACAGGGTGTATATGGCTACACCTTC.

This chain connects TRBV9 to TRBJ1-6; D is possibly TRBD1 (5 bases). This CDR3 spans 12 amino acids. With 3 bases removed from V and 14 bases from J, the gap between germline ends came to 12 bases. Germline-derived CDR1 and CDR2 are SGDLS and YYNGEE. The CDR3 here is CASSASSGTLHF. DNA for the CDR3: TGTGCCAGCAGCGCCTCATCAGGGACCCTCCACTTT.

The chain combines TRBV25-1 with TRBJ1-1; TRBD1 matches at 7 bases. This CDR3 is 14 amino acids long. The ends lost 4 bases at V and 3 bases at J; junction bases unmatched: 5. In germline, CDR1 is MGHDK, CDR2 SYGVNS. The CDR3 sequence is CASSGRQGYTEAFF. The CDR3 nucleotides are TGTGCCAGCAGTGGCCGACAGGGATACACTGAAGCTTTCTTT.

The chain couples TRBV27 to TRBJ2-7; a weak D match, TRBD2 (5 bases). There are 15 residues in the CDR3. Germline CDR1 reads MNHEY; CDR2 reads SMNVEV (reference sequence). V lost 1 base, J lost 9 bases, and 19 bases lay in between. The CDR3 bases are TGTGCCAGCAGTTTATTTCGGGGAACTCCTACGAGGCAGTACTTC. This codes for CASSLFRGTPTRQYF.

The genes are TRBV15 and TRBJ2-2; D might be TRBD2 (6 bases). V lost 3 bases and J 7 bases, leaving 12 bases between the germline ends. The CDR3 is made up of 14 amino acids. Looked up from germline, CDR1 is LNHNV and CDR2 is YYDKDF (reference sequence). The CDR3 bases are TGTGCCACCAGCAGCCCGGGGGTGGGCGGGGAGCTGTTTTTT. It yields the protein CATSSPGVGGELFF.

V usage is TRBV9 and J usage is TRBJ1-1; the match to TRBD1 covers 9 bases. The germline gives CDR1 SGDLS, CDR2 YYNGEE. This CDR3 is built from 15 residues. The trim removed 4 bases at V and 4 bases at J, leaving 8 bases unmatched. The DNA for the CDR3 is TGTGCCAGCAGCTCGGGACAGGGAATTGCCACTGAAGCTTTCTTT. This translates into CASSSGQGIATEAFF.